This TCR beta chain was observed in a study of T cell responses to AZD1222 COVID-19 vaccine. V was clipped by 1 base and J by 0 bases, with 2 bases between them. Germline V gene data show CDR1 as SEHNR and CDR2 as FQNEAQ (reference sequence). CDR3 length: 13 residues. Whole-study findings and limits: When two AZD1222 doses had been given, Spike-specific TCR breadth and depth rose.

This table comes from immunoSEQ multiplex PCR, and its TCRdb copy is limited to in-frame clones, with some not included. The sample includes around 100,000 clones, 75% to 90% of them seen just once. A note on this clone: Its specificity is unknown.

This clonotype was obtained from an adult in good health. The chain recombines TRBV7-9 with TRBJ2-3; D is unclear. The sample was peripheral blood, taken on day 0 of AZD1222 vaccination. CDR3 DNA: TGTGCCAGCAGCTTAGTAAGCACAGATACGCAGTATTTT. It is translated as CASSLVSTDTQYF.